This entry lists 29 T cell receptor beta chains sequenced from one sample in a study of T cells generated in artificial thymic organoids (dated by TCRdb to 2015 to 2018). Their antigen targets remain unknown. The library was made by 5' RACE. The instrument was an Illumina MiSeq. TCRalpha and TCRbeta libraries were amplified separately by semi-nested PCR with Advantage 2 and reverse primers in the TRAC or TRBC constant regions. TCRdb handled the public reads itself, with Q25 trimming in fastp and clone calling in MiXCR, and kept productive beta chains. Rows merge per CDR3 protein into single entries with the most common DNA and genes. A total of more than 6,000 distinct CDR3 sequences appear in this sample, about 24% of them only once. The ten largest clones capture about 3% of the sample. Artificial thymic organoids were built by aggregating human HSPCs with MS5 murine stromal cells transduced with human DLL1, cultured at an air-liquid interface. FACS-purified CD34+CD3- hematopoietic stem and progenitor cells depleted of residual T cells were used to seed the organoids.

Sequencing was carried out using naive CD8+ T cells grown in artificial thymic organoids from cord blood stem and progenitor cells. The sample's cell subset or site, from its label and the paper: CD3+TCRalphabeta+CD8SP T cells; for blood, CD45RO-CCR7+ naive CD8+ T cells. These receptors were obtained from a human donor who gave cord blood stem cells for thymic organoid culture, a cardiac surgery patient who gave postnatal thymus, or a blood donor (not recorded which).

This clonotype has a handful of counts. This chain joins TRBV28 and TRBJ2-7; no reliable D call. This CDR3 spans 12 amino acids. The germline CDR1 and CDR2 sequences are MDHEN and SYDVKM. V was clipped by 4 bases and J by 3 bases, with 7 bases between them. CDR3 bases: TGTGCCAGCAGTTCGTGGGGCTACGAGCAGTACTTC. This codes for CASSSWGYEQYF.

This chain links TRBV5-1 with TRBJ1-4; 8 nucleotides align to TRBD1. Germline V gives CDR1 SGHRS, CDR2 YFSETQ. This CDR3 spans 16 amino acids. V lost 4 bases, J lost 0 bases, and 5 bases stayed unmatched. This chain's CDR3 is CASSLQGVATNEKLFF. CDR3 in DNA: TGCGCCAGCAGCCTACAGGGGGTGGCAACTAATGAAAAACTGTTTTTT.

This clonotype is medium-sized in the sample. For the CDR3, the DNA is TGTGCCAGCAGCCAATCGGGCAGGGGGCTCAGGGAAAAACTGTTTTTT. This translates into CASSQSGRGLREKLFF. The genes are TRBV4-2 and TRBJ1-4; 8 nucleotides line up with TRBD1. V lost 2 bases to trimming and J lost 8 bases; unmatched junction nucleotides: 10. The CDR3 extends over 16 amino acids. Germline CDR1 is LGHNA and CDR2 is YNFKEQ.

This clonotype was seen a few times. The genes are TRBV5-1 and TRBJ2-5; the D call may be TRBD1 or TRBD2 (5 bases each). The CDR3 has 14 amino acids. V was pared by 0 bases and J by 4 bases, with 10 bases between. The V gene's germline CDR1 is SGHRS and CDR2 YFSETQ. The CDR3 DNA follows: TGCGCCAGCAGCTTGGCGGGGCCCGGAGAGACCCAGTACTTC. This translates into CASSLAGPGETQYF.

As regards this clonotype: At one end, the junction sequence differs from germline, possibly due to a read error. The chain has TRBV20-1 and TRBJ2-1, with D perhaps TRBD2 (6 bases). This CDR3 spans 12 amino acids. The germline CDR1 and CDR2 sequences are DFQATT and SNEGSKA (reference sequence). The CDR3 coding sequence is TGCAGTACTAGCCTCCTGAGGAGTGAGCAGTTCTTC. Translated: CSTSLLRSEQFF.

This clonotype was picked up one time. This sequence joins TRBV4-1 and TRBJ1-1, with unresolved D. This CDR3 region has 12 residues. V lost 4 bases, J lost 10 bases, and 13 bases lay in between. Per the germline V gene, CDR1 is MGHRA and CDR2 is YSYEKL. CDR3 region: CASSPSGRRAFF. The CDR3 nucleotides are TGCGCCAGCAGCCCTTCCGGGAGAAGAGCTTTCTTT.

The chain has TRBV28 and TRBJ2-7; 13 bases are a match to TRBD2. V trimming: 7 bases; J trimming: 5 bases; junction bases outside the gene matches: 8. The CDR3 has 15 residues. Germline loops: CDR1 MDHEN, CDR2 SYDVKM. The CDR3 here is CASTQGLAGRHEQYF. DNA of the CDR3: TGTGCCAGCACCCAGGGACTAGCGGGACGCCACGAGCAGTACTTC.

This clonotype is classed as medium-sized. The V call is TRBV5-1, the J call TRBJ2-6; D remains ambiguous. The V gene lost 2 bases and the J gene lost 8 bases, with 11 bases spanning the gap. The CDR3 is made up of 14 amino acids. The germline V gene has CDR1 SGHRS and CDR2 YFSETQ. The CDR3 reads CASSLILRPNVLTF. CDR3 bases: TGCGCCAGCAGCTTAATCTTGCGCCCCAACGTCCTGACTTTC.

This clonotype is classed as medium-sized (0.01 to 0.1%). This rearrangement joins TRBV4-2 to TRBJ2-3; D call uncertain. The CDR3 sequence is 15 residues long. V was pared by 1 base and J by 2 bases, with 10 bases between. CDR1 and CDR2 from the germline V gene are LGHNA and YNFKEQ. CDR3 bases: TGTGCCAGCAGCCAAGGGGGTGGCCACACAGATACGCAGTATTTT. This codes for CASSQGGGHTDTQYF.

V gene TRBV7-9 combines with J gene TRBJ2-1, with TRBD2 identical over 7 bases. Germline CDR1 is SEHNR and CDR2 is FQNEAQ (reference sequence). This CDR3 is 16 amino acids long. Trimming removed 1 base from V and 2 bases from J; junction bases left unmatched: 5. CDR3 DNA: TGTGCCAGCAGCTTAGGGGTCGGGAGGCCCTACAATGAGCAGTTCTTC. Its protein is CASSLGVGRPYNEQFF.

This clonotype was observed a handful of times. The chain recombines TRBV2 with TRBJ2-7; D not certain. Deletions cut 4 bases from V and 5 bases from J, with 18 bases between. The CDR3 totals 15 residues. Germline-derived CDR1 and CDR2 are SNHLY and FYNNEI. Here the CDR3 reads CASSGVCPLRHEQYF. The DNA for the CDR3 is TGTGCCAGCAGTGGGGTTTGCCCCCTCCGCCACGAGCAGTACTTC.

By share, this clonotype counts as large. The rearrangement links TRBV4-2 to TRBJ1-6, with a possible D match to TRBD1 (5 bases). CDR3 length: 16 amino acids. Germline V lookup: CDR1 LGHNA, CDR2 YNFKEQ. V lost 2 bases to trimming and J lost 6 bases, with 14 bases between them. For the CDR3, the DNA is TGTGCCAGCAGCCAAATGACGGGGGTGGGTAATTCACCCCTCCACTTT. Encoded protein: CASSQMTGVGNSPLHF.

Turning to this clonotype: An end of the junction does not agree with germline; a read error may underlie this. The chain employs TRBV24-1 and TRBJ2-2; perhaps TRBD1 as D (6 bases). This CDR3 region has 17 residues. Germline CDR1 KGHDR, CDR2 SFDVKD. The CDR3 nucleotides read TGTGCCGCCAGTGACTCTCCAGGGGCCCCGAACACCGGGGAGCTGTTTTTT. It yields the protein CAASDSPGAPNTGELFF.

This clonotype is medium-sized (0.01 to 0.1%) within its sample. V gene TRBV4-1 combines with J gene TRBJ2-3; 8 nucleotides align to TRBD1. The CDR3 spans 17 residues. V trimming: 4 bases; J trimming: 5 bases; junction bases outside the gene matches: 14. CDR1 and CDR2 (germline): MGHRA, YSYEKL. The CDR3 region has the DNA TGCGCCAGCAGCCCACCCCGGAGGAGGACAGGGAGAGATACGCAGTATTTT. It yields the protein CASSPPRRRTGRDTQYF.

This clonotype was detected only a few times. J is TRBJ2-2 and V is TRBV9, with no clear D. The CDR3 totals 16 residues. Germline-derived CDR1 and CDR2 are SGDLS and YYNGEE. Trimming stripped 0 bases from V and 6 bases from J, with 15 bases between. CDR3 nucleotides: TGTGCCAGCAGCGTAGTGGGCGGTAGGCACCCCGGGGAGCTGTTTTTT. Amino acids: CASSVVGGRHPGELFF.

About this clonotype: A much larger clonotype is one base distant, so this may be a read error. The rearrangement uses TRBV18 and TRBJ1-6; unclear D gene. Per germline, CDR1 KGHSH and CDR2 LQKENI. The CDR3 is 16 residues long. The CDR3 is CTSSPRRRSYNSPLHF. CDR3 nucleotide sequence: TGTACCAGCTCACCACGAAGGCGGTCCTATAATTCACCCCTCCACTTT.

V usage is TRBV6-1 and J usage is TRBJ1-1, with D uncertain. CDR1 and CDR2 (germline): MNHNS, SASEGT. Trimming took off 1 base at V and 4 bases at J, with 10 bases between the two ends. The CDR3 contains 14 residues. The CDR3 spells CASSEGGGITEAFF. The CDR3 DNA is TGTGCCAGCAGTGAAGGCGGAGGGATCACTGAAGCTTTCTTT.

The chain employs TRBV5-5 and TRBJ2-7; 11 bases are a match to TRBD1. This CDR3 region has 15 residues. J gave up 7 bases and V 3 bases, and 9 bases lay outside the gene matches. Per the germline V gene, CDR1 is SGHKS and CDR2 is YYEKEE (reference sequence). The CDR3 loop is CASSSGTGGSREQYF. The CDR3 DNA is TGTGCCAGCAGCTCCGGGACAGGGGGATCGAGGGAGCAGTACTTC.

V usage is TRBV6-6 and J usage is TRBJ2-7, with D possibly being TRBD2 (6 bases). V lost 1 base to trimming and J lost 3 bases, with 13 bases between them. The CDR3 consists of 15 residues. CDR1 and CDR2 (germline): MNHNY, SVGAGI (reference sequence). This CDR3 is CASSYWEDEIYEQYF. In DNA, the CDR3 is TGTGCCAGCAGTTACTGGGAGGATGAAATCTACGAGCAGTACTTC.

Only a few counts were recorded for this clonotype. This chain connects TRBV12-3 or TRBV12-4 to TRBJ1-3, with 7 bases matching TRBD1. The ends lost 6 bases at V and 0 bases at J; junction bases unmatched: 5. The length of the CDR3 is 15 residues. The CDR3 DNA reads TGTGCCAGCAGGCTCACAGGGGCCTCTGGAAACACCATATATTTT. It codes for CASRLTGASGNTIYF.

The CDR3: CSARDWGGQPQHF. CDR3 in DNA: TGCAGTGCTAGAGATTGGGGGGGTCAGCCCCAGCATTTT. This rearrangement joins TRBV20-1 to TRBJ1-5, with a possible D match to TRBD1 (5 bases). The CDR3 totals 13 residues. With 0 bases removed from V and 6 bases from J, the gap between germline ends came to 9 bases. The germline V gene encodes CDR1 DFQATT and CDR2 SNEGSKA (reference sequence).

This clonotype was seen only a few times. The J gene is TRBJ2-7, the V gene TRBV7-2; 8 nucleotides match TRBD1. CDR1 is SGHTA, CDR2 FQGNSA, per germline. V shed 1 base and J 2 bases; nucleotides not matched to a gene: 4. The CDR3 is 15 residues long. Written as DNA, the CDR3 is TGTGCCAGCAGCTTAGTCGGACAGGGTACCTACGAGCAGTACTTC. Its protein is CASSLVGQGTYEQYF.

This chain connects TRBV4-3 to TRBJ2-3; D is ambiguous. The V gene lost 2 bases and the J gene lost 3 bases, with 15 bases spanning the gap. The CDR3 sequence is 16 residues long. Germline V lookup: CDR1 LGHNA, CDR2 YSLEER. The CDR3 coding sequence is TGCGCCAGCAGCCAACCCGGCCCCGGAAGGACAGATACGCAGTATTTT. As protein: CASSQPGPGRTDTQYF.

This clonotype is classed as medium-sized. CDR3 in amino acids: CASSPSSGGDNEQFF. The DNA for the CDR3 is TGCGCCAGCAGCCCATCTAGCGGGGGGGACAATGAGCAGTTCTTC. The chain couples TRBV5-1 to TRBJ2-1; TRBD2 matches 12 bases. V shed 4 bases and J 5 bases; nucleotides not matched to a gene: 4. Germline CDR1 reads SGHRS; CDR2 reads YFSETQ. The CDR3 has 15 residues.

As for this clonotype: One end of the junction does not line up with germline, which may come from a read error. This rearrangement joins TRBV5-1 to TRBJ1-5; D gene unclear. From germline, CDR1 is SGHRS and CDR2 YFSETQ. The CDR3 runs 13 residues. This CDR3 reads CASSLRPNQSQHF. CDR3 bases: TGCGCCAGCAGCTTGAGGCCGAATCAGTCCCAGCATTTT.

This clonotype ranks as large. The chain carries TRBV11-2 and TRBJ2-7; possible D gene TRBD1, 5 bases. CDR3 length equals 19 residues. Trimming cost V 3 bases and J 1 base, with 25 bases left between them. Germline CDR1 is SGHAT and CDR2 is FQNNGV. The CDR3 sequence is CASSFRPGWKKLGSYEQYF. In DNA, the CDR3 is TGTGCCAGCAGCTTTCGGCCAGGGTGGAAGAAACTGGGATCCTACGAGCAGTACTTC.

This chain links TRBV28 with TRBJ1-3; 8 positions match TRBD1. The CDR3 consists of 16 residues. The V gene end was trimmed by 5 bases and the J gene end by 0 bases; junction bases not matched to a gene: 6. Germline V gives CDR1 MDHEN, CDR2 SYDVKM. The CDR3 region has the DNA TGTGCCAGCAGTCACGGACAGGGTTGCTCTGGAAACACCATATATTTT. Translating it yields CASSHGQGCSGNTIYF.

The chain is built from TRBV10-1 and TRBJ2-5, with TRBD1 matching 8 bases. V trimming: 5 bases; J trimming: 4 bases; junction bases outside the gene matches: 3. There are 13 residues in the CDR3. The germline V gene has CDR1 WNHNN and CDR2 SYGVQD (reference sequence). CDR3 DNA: TGCGCCAGCAGTACCGACAGGGGAGAGACCCAGTACTTC. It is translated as CASSTDRGETQYF.

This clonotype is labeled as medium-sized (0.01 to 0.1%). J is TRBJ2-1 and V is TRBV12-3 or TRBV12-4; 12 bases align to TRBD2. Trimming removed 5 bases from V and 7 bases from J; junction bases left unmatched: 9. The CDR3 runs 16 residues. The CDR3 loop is CASSPPLAGGKNEQFF. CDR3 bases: TGTGCCAGCAGTCCCCCACTAGCGGGGGGCAAAAATGAGCAGTTCTTC.